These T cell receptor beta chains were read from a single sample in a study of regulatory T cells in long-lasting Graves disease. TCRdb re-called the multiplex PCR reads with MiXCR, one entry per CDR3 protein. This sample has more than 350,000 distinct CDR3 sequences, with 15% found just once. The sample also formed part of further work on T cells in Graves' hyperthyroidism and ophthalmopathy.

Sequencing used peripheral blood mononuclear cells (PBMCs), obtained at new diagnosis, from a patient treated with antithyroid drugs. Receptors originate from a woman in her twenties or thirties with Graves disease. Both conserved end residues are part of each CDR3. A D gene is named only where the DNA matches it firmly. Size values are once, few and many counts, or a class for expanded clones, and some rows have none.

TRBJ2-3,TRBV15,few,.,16,CATSMGVSLSTDTQYF,TGTGCCACCAGCATGGGGGTTTCCCTTAGCACAGATACGCAGTATTTT
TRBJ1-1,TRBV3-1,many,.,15,CASSQDPPAQVEAFF,TGTGCCAGCAGCCAAGACCCCCCGGCGCAGGTTGAAGCTTTCTTT
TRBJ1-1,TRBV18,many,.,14,CASRGSGANTEAFF,TGTGCCAGCCGTGGGAGCGGGGCGAACACTGAAGCTTTCTTT
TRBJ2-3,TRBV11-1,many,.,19,CASSLGVGSTSLFTDTQYF,TGTGCCAGCAGCTTAGGGGTCGGGAGCACCTCCTTATTCACAGATACGCAGTATTTT
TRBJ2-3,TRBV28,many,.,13,CARPRSSTDTQYF,TGTGCCAGGCCGAGGTCGAGCACAGATACGCAGTATTTT
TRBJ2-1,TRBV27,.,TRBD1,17,CASSLFVDRDQNNEQFF,TGTGCCAGCAGCTTGTTCGTGGACAGGGATCAAAATAATGAGCAGTTCTTC
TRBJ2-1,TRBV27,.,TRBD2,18,CASNPLTLSGRRNNEQFF,TGTGCCAGCAATCCATTAACCTTAAGCGGGAGGAGGAACAATGAGCAGTTCTTC
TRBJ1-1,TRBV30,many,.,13,CAWSVDEAAEAFF,TGTGCCTGGAGTGTAGATGAGGCTGCTGAAGCTTTCTTT
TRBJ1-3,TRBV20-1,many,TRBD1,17,CSAFDRGVGGSGNTIYF,TGCAGTGCCTTTGACAGGGGAGTTGGGGGCTCTGGAAACACCATATATTTT
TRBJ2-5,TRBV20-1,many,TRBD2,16,CSARDRGTSGRETQYF,TGCAGTGCTAGAGATCGGGGGACTAGCGGGAGAGAGACCCAGTACTTC
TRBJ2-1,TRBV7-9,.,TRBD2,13,CASRLAGRNEQFF,TGTGCCAGCAGACTAGCGGGTCGGAATGAGCAGTTCTTC
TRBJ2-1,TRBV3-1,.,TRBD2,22,CASSLFGPGTSGSKASYNEQFF,TGTGCCAGCAGTCTATTCGGACCCGGGACTAGCGGGAGTAAGGCATCCTACAATGAGCAGTTCTTC
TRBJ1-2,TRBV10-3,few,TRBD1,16,CAINRPGTGSNYGYTF,TGTGCCATCAATCGACCCGGGACAGGGTCCAACTATGGCTACACCTTC
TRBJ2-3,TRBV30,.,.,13,CAWSVMRGDTQYF,TGTGCCTGGAGTGTAATGAGGGGGGATACGCAGTATTTT
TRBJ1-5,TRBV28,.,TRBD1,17,CASSPWEGQGPNQPQHF,TGTGCCAGCAGCCCGTGGGAGGGACAGGGCCCCAATCAGCCCCAGCATTTT
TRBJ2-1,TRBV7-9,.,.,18,CASSLSPGKGLSYNEQFF,TGTGCCAGCAGCTTATCCCCTGGGAAGGGCCTGTCCTACAATGAGCAGTTCTTC
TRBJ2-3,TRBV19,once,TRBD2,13,CATASGLADTQYF,TGTGCCACGGCTAGCGGGTTGGCAGATACGCAGTATTTT
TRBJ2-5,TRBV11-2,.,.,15,CASSFGHAGQETQYF,TGTGCCAGCAGCTTTGGACACGCTGGACAAGAGACCCAGTACTTC
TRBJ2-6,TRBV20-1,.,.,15,CSATGGFSGANVLTF,TGCAGTGCTACTGGGGGGTTCTCTGGGGCCAACGTCCTGACTTTC
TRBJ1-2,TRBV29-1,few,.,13,CSVVRGRDYGYTF,TGCAGCGTTGTCCGGGGAAGGGACTATGGCTACACCTTC
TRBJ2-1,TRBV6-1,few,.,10,CARPHSEQFF,TGTGCCCGCCCTCACTCCGAGCAGTTCTTC
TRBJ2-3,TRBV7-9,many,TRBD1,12,CASSFRQGTQYF,TGTGCCAGCAGCTTCCGACAGGGAACGCAGTATTTT
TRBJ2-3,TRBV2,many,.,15,CASSEAQTHTDTQYF,TGTGCCAGCAGTGAAGCACAGACCCACACAGATACGCAGTATTTT
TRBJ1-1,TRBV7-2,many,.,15,CASSSIPTGNTEAFF,TGTGCCAGCAGCTCCATACCGACAGGGAACACTGAAGCTTTCTTT
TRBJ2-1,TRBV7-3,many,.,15,CASSRKAEPYNEQFF,TGTGCCAGCAGCCGAAAAGCGGAGCCCTACAATGAGCAGTTCTTC
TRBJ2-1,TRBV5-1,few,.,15,CASSSDGGQYNEQFF,TGCGCCAGCAGCTCGGATGGCGGGCAATACAATGAGCAGTTCTTC
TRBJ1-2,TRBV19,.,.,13,CASSIRGSWGYTF,TGTGCCAGTAGTATCCGGGGGTCTTGGGGCTACACCTTC
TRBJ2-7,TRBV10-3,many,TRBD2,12,CANSGSGYEQYF,TGTGCCAACAGCGGGAGTGGGTACGAGCAGTACTTC
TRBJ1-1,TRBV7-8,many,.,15,CASSRPTSMNTEAFF,TGTGCCAGCAGCCGACCGACATCTATGAACACTGAAGCTTTCTTT
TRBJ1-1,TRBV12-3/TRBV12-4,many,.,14,CASSLEGPNTEAFF,TGTGCCAGCAGTTTAGAGGGACCGAACACTGAAGCTTTCTTT
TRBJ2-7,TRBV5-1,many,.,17,CASSLARAIDLNYEQYF,TGCGCCAGCAGCTTGGCTCGGGCGATAGACTTGAACTACGAGCAGTACTTC
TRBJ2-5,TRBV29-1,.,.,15,CSVVGGRDTQETQYF,TGCAGCGTTGTCGGCGGCCGGGACACACAAGAGACCCAGTACTTC
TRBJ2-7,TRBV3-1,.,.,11,CASSQLREQYF,TGTGCCAGCAGCCAACTGCGGGAGCAGTACTTC
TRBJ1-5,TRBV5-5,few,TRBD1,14,CASSLRGLGQPQHF,TGTGCCAGCAGCTTAAGGGGGCTCGGTCAGCCCCAGCATTTT
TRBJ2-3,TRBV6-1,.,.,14,CASSKTASTDTQYF,TGTGCCAGCAGTAAGACAGCAAGCACAGATACGCAGTATTTT
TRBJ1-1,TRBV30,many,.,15,CAWSSWGGRDTEAFF,TGTGCCTGGAGTTCTTGGGGGGGGCGGGATACTGAAGCTTTCTTT
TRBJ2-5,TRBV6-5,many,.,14,CASSYSPGAETQYF,TGTGCCAGCAGTTACTCGCCAGGAGCGGAGACCCAGTACTTC
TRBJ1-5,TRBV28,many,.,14,CATQNGGRLQPQHF,TGTGCCACCCAAAATGGGGGGAGGCTTCAGCCCCAGCATTTT
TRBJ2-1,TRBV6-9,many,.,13,CASSYVDHNEQFF,TGTGCCAGCAGTTACGTAGACCACAATGAGCAGTTCTTC
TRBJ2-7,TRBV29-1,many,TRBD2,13,CSVGTSGTYEQYF,TGCAGCGTTGGGACTAGCGGGACCTACGAGCAGTACTTC
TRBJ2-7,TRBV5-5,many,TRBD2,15,CASSIRDLAGYEQYF,TGTGCCAGCAGCATCCGGGACCTAGCGGGCTACGAGCAGTACTTC
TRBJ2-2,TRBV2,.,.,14,CASSRIRGTGELFF,TGTGCCAGCAGTCGAATAAGGGGCACCGGGGAGCTGTTTTTT
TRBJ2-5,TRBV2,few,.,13,CASKAELGETQYF,TGTGCCAGCAAGGCTGAGCTTGGGGAGACCCAGTACTTC
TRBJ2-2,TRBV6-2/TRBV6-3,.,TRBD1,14,CASGTGANTGELLF,TGTGCCAGCGGGACAGGGGCTAACACCGGGGAGCTGCTTTTT
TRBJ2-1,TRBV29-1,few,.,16,CSTNGGGLSSYNEQFF,TGCAGCACCAATGGGGGAGGCCTGAGCTCCTACAATGAGCAGTTCTTC
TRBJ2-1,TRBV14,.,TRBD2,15,CASKSRLAATQTQFF,TGTGCCAGCAAATCCCGACTAGCTGCAACACAAACGCAGTTCTTC
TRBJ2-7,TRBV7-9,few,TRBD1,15,CASSLGGTGTYEQYF,TGTGCCAGCAGCTTAGGCGGGACAGGGACCTACGAGCAGTACTTC
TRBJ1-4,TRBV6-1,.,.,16,CASTQRFGVTNEKLFF,TGTGCCAGCACCCAAAGGTTCGGAGTAACTAATGAAAAACTGTTTTTT
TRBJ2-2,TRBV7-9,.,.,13,CASSLGRERELFF,TGTGCCAGCAGCTTAGGGCGAGAACGGGAGCTGTTTTTT
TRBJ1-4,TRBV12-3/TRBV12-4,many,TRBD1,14,CASSGDSRLEKLFF,TGTGCCAGCAGCGGGGACAGCAGACTTGAAAAACTGTTTTTT
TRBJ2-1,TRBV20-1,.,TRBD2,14,CSADREGGYNEQFF,TGCAGTGCTGATCGGGAGGGCGGGTACAATGAGCAGTTCTTC
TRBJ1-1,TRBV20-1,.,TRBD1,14,CSARAQGVWTGAFF,TGCAGTGCTAGAGCACAGGGGGTGTGGACTGGAGCTTTCTTT
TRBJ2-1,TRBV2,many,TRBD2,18,CASSDTSGSGRSYNEQFF,TGTGCCAGCAGTGACACTAGCGGGAGTGGACGCTCCTACAATGAGCAGTTCTTC